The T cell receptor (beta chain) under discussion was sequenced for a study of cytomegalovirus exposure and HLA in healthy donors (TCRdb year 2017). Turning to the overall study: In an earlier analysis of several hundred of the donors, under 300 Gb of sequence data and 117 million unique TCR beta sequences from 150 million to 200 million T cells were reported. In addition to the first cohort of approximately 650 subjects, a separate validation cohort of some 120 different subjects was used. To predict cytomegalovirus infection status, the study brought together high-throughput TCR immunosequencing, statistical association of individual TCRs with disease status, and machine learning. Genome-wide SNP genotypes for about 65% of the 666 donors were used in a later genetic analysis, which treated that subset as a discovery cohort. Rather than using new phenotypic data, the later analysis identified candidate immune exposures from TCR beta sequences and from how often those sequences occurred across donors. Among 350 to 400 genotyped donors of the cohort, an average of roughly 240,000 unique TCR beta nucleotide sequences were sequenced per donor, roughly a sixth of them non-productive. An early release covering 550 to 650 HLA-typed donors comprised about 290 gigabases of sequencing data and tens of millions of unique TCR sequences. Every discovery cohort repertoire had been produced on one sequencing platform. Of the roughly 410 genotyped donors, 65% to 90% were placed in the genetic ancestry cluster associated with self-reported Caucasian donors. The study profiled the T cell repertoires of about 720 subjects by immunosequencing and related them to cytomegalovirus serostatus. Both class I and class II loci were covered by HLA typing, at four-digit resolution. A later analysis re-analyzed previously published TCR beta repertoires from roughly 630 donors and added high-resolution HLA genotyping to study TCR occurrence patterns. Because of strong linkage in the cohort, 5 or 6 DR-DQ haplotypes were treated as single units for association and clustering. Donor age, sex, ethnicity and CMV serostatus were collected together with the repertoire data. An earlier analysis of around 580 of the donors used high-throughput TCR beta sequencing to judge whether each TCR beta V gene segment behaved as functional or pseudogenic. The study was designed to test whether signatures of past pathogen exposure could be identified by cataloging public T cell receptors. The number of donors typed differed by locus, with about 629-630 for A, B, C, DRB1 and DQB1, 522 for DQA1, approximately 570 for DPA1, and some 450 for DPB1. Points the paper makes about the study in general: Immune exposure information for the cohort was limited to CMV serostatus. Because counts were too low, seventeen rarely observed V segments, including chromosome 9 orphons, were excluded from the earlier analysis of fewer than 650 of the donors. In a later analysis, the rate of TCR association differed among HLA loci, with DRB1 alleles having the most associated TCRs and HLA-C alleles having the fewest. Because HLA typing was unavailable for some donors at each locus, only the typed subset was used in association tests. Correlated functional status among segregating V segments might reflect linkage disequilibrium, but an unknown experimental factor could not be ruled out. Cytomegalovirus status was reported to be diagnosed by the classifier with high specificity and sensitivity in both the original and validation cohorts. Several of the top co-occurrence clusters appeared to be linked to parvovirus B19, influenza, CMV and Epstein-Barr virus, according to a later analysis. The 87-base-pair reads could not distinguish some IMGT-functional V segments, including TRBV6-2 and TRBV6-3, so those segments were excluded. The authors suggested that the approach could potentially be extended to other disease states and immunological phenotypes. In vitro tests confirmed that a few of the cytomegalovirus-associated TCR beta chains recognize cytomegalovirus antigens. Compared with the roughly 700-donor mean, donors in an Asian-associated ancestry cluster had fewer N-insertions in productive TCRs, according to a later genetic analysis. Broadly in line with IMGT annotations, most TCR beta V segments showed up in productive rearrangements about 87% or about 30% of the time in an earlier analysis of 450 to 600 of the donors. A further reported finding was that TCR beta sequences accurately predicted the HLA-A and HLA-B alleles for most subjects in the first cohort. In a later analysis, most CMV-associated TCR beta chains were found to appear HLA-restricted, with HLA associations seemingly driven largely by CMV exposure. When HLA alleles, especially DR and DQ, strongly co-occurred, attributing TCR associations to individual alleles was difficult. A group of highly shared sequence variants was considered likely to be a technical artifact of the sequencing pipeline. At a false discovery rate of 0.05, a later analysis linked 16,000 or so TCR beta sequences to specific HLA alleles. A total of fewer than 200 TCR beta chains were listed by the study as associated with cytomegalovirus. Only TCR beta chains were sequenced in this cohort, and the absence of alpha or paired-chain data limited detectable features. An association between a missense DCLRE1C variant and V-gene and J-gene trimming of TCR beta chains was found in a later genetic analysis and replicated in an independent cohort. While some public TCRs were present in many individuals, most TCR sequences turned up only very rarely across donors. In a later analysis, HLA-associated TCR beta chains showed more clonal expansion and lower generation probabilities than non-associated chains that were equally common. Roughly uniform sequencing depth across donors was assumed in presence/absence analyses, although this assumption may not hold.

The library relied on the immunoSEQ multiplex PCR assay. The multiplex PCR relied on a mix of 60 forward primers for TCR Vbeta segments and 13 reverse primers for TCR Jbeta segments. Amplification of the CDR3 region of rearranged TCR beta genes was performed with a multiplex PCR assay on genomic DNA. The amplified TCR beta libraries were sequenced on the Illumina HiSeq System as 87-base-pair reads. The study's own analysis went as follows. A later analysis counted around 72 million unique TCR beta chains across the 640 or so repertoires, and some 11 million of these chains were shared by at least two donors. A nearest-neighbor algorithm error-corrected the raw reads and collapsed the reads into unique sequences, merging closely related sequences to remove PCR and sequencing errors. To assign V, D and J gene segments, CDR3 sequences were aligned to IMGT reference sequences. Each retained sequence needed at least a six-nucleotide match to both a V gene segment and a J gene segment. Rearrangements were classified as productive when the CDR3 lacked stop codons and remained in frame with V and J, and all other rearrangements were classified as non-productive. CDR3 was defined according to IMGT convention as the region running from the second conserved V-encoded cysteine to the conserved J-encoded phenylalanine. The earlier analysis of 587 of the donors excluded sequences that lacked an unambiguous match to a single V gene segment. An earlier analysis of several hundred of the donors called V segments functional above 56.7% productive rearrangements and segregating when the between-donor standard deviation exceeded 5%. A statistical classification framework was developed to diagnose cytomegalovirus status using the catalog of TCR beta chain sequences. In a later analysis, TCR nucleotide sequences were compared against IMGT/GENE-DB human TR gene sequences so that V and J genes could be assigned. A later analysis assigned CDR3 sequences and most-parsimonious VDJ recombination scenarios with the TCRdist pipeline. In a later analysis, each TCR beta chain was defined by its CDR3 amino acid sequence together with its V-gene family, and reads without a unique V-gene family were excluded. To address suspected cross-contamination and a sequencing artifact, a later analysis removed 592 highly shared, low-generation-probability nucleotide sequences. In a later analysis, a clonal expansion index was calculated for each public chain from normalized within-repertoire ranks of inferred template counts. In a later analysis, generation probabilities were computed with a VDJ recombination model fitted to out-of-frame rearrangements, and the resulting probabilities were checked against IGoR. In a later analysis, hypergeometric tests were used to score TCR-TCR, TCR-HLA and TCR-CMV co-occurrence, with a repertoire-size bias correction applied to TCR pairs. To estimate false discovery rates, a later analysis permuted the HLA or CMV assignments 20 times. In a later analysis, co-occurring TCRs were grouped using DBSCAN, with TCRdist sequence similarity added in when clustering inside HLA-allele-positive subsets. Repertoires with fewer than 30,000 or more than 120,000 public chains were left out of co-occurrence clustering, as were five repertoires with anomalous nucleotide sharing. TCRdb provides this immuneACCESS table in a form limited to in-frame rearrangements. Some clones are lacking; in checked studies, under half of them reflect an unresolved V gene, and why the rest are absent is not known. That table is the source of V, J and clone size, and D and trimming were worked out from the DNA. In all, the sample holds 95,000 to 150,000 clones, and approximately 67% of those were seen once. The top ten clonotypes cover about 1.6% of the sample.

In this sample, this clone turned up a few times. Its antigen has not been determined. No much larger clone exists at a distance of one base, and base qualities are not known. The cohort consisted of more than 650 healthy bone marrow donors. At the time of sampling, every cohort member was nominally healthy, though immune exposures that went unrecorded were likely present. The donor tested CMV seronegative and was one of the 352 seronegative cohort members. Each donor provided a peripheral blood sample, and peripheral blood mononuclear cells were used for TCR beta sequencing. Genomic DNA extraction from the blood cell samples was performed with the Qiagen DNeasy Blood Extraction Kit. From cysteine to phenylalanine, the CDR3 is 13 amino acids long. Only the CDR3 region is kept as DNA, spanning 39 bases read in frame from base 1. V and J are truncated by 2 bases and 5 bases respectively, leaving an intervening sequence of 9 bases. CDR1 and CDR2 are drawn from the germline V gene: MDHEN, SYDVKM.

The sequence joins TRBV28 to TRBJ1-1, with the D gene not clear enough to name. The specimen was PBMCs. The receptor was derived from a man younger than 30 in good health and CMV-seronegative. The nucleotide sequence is TGTGCCAGCAGTTTAAACTATCCAACTGAAGCTTTCTTT. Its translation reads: CASSLNYPTEAFF.